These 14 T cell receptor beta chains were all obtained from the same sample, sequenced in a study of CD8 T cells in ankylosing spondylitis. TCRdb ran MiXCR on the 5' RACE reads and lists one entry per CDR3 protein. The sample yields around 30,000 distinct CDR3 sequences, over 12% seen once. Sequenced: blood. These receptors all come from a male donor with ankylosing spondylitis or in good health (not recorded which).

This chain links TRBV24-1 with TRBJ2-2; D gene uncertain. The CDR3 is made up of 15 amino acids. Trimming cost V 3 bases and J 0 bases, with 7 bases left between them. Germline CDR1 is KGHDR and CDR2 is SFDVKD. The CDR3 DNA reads TGTGCCACCAGTGATATGGTTCCGAACACCGGGGAGCTGTTTTTT. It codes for CATSDMVPNTGELFF.

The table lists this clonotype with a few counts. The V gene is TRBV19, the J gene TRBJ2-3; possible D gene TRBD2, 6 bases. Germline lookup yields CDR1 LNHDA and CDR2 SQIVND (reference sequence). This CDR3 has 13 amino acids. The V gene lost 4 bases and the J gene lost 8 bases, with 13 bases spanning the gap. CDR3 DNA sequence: TGTGCCAGTAGTACCGCGGAGGGCGCTACGCAGTATTTT. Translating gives CASSTAEGATQYF.

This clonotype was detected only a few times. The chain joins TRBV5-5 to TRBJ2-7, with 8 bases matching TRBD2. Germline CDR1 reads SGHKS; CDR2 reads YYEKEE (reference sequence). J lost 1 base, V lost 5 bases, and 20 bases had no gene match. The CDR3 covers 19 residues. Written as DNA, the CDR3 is TGTGCCAGCAGATCCTCCTTTACCGCGGGAGGACGTAATTCCTACGAGCAGTACTTC. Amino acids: CASRSSFTAGGRNSYEQYF. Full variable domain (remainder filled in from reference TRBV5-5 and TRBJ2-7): DAGVTQSPTHLIKTRGQQVTLRCSPISGHKSVSWYQQVLGQGPQFIFQYYEKEERGRGNFPDRFSARQFPNYSSELNVNALLLGDSALYLCASRSSFTAGGRNSYEQYFGPGTRLTVT.

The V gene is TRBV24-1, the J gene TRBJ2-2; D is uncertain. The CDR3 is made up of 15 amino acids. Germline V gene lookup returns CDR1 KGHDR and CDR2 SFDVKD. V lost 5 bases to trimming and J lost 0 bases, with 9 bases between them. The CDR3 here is CATSGSRSNTGELFF. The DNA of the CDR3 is TGTGCCACCAGTGGGTCCCGGTCGAACACCGGGGAGCTGTTTTTT.

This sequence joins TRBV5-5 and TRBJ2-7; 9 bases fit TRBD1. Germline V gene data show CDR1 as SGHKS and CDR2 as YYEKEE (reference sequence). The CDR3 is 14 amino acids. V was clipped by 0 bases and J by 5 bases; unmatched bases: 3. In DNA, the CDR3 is TGTGCCAGCAGCTTGGTCACAGGGGGCCACGAGCAGTACTTC. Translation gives CASSLVTGGHEQYF. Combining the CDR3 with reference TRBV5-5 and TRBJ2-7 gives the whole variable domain DAGVTQSPTHLIKTRGQQVTLRCSPISGHKSVSWYQQVLGQGPQFIFQYYEKEERGRGNFPDRFSARQFPNYSSELNVNALLLGDSALYLCASSLVTGGHEQYFGPGTRLTVT.

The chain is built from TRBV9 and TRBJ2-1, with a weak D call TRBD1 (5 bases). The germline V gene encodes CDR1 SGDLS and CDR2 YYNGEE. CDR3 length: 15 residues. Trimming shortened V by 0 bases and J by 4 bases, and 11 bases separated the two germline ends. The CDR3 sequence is CASSVEGLPYNEQFF. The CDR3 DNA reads TGTGCCAGCAGCGTAGAGGGGCTTCCTTACAATGAGCAGTTCTTC.

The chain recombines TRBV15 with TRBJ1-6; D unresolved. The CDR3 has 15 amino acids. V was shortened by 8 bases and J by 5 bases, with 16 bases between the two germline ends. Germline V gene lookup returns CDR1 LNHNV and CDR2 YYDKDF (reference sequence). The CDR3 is CATRVRESNNSPLHF. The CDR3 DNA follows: TGTGCCACCCGGGTCCGGGAATCCAATAATTCACCCCTCCACTTT.

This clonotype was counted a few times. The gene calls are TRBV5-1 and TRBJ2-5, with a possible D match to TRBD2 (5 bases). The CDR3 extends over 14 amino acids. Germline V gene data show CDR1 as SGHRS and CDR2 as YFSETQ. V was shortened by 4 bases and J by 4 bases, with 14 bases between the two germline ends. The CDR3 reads CASSPEVLGETQYF. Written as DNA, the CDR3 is TGCGCCAGCAGCCCGGAGGTCCTCGGAGAGACCCAGTACTTC.

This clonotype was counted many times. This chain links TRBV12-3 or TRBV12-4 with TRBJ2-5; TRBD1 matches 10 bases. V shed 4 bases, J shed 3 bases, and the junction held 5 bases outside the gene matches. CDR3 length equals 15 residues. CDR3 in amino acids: CASSSPGTGEETQYF. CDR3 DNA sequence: TGTGCCAGCAGTTCTCCCGGGACAGGGGAAGAGACCCAGTACTTC.

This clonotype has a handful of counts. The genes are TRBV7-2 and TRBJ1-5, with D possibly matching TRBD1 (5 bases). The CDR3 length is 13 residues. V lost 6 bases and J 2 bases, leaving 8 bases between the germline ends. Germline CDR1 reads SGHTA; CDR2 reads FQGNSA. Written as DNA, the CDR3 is TGTGCCAGCAGTATCAGGGGCAATCAGCCCCAGCATTTT. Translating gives CASSIRGNQPQHF.

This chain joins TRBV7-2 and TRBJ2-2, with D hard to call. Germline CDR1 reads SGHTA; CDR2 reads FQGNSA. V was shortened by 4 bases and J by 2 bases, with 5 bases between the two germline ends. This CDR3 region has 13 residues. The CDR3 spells CASSSINTGELFF. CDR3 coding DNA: TGTGCCAGCAGCTCTATTAACACCGGGGAGCTGTTTTTT.

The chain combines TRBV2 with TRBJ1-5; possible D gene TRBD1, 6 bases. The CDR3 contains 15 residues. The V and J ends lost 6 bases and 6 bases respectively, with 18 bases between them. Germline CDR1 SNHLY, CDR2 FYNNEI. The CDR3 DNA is TGTGCCAGCAGCACAGGGATTGGAGGAGGTCAGCCCCAGCATTTT. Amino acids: CASSTGIGGGQPQHF.

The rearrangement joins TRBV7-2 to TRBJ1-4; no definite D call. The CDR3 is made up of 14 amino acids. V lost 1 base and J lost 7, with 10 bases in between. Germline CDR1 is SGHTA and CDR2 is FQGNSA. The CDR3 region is CASSLGPAGEKLFF. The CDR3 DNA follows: TGTGCCAGCAGCTTAGGGCCCGCTGGTGAAAAACTGTTTTTT.

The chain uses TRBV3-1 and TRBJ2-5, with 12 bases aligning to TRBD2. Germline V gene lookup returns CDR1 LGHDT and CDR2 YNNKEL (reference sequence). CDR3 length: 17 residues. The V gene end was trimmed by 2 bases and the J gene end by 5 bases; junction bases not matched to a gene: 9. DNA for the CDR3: TGTGCCAGCAGCCAACTGGGACTAGCGGGCCCGGGGGAGACCCAGTACTTC. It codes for CASSQLGLAGPGETQYF.